Listed here are 13 T cell receptor beta chains from one sample, sequenced in a study of blood T cell repertoires in COVID-19. Libraries were prepared by immunoSEQ multiplex PCR; TCRdb keeps only in-frame clonotypes and omits some of them. The sample includes more than 150,000 clones, around 73% of them seen just once. The specimen was PBMCs or T cells enriched from blood (not recorded which). These receptors all stem from a woman between 50 and 59 years old who had recovered from COVID-19.

This chain links TRBV28 with TRBJ1-6; 9 nucleotides line up with TRBD1. Germline CDR1 MDHEN, CDR2 SYDVKM. V lost 6 bases and J lost 6; bases outside the gene matches: 6. The CDR3 sequence is 15 residues long. The CDR3 bases are TGTGCCAGCAGAACAGGGGGCGCCGGTAATTCACCCCTCCACTTT. It codes for CASRTGGAGNSPLHF.

The chain recombines TRBV3-1 (or the pseudogene TRBV3-2) with TRBJ2-7; TRBD1 agrees at 9 bases. The V gene's germline CDR1 is LGHDT and CDR2 YNNKEL (reference sequence). V shed 5 bases and J 6 bases; nucleotides not matched to a gene: 8. The CDR3 consists of 14 residues. CDR3 sequence (DNA): TGTGCCAGCAGCTACACCGGGACAGGGTTCGAGCAGTACTTC. It specifies CASSYTGTGFEQYF.

The V gene is TRBV28, the J gene TRBJ1-3; 7 bases agree with TRBD1. Germline V CDR1 and CDR2: MDHEN, SYDVKM. The CDR3 spans 13 residues. Losses at the gene ends were 6 bases for V and 6 bases for J; bases not matched to a gene: 5. CDR3: CASRLGQANTIYF. CDR3 bases: TGTGCCAGCAGGCTAGGACAGGCAAACACCATATATTTT.

The chain combines TRBV7-2 with TRBJ2-7, with TRBD1 matching over 9 bases. Trimming took 6 bases from V and 11 from J; bases not matched to a gene: 14. From germline, CDR1 is SGHTA and CDR2 FQGNSA. This CDR3 spans 14 amino acids. DNA for the CDR3: TGTGCCAGCAGTCCCCCCAACAGGGGGCGATTGGAGTACTTC. Its protein is CASSPPNRGRLEYF.

This clone was seen only a few times. The same CDR3 can be traced to other DNA sequences in this sample. This rearrangement joins TRBV5-1 to TRBJ2-5; a possible D gene is TRBD2 (5 bases). This CDR3 is built from 14 residues. Germline V gene data show CDR1 as SGHRS and CDR2 as YFSETQ. V shed 2 bases and J shed 5 bases, with 13 bases lying between them. For the CDR3, the DNA is TGCGCCAGCAGCTTAAGCGGCCGCGGGGAGACCCAGTACTTC. It is translated as CASSLSGRGETQYF.

The V call is TRBV5-1, the J call TRBJ2-1, with 12 bases aligning to TRBD2. The CDR3 extends over 16 amino acids. Germline lookup yields CDR1 SGHRS and CDR2 YFSETQ. Trimming removed 3 bases from V and 1 base from J; junction bases left unmatched: 2. The CDR3 sequence: CASSWTSGTSYNEQFF. The CDR3 DNA reads TGCGCCAGCAGCTGGACTAGCGGGACATCCTACAATGAGCAGTTCTTC.

This clone was seen a handful of times. The chain combines TRBV2 with TRBJ1-1; a weak D match, TRBD1 (5 bases). V shed 1 base and J shed 4 bases, with 13 bases lying between them. This CDR3 comprises 15 residues. CDR1 is SNHLY and CDR2 is FYNNEI in the germline V gene. The CDR3, as DNA: TGTGCCAGCAGTGAAGTCGTGATGGGGGGCACTGAAGCTTTCTTT. Translation gives CASSEVVMGGTEAFF.

The CDR3 here is CASSITTGDSGNTIYF. For the CDR3, the DNA is TGTGCCAGTAGTATCACCACAGGGGACTCTGGAAACACCATATATTTT. The V call is TRBV19, the J call TRBJ1-3, with 7 positions matching TRBD1. Germline assignment: CDR1 LNHDA and CDR2 SQIVND (reference sequence). This CDR3 has 16 residues. V trimming: 3 bases; J trimming: 0 bases; junction bases outside the gene matches: 5.

V and J are TRBV6-6 and TRBJ2-5; weak D call: TRBD2 (5 bases). From germline, CDR1 is MNHNY and CDR2 SVGAGI (reference sequence). Trimming cost V 5 bases and J 5 bases, with 9 bases left between them. This CDR3 has 12 residues. CDR3 in DNA: TGTGCCAGCAGTCGACGAGGGGAGACCCAGTACTTC. This sequence encodes CASSRRGETQYF.

The chain employs TRBV18 and TRBJ2-7; D gene ambiguous. Trimming removed 2 bases from V and 5 bases from J, with 22 bases in between. Germline V gene data show CDR1 as KGHSH and CDR2 as LQKENI. CDR3 length equals 17 residues. CDR3 region: CASSPLLGDARKHEQYF. CDR3 nucleotide sequence: TGTGCCAGCTCACCATTGCTCGGAGACGCGCGAAAGCACGAGCAGTACTTC.

V usage is TRBV25-1 and J usage is TRBJ1-2, with D uncertain. Trimming removed 5 bases from V and 7 bases from J, with 11 bases in between. The CDR3 has 12 residues. Germline values: CDR1 MGHDK, CDR2 SYGVNS. In nucleotides, the CDR3 is TGTGCCAGCAGTACCGGGGTGTTTGGCTACACCTTC. It codes for CASSTGVFGYTF.

This chain links TRBV18 with TRBJ2-2; no clear D. The V gene lost 3 bases and the J gene lost 6 bases, with 11 bases spanning the gap. This CDR3 comprises 14 residues. The germline gives CDR1 KGHSH, CDR2 LQKENI. CDR3 sequence: CASSPQDQAGELFF. The CDR3 nucleotides read TGTGCCAGCTCACCTCAGGATCAGGCCGGGGAGCTGTTTTTT.

The chain has TRBV7-3 and TRBJ1-4; D is unresolved. The CDR3 is 15 residues long. Deletions cut 7 bases from V and 6 bases from J, with 18 bases between. The germline V gene encodes CDR1 SGHTA and CDR2 FQGTGA. The CDR3 coding sequence is TGTGCCAGCATCTCGTGTCGGGTGAGGGATGAAAAACTGTTTTTT. Protein: CASISCRVRDEKLFF.